Listed below are T cell receptor beta chains from one sample, sequenced in a study of shared clonotypes between healthy human individuals. Here immunoSEQ multiplex PCR was the method, and the copy in TCRdb shows in-frame clones only, minus some. The data hold 450,000 to 650,000 clones, with roughly 72% observed a single time. The specimen sequenced was PBMCs. These receptors were obtained from a woman in her forties in good health. Some clones in this sample may be carry-over from other donors' samples. Each CDR3 is given with its conserved first and last residue. The D gene is left open where the match is weak. Expanded clones are given a class, and other clones once, few, many or no size at all.

j_call: TRBJ2-7
v_call: TRBV10-3
d_call: -
clone_size: -
cdr3_aa: CAISTTASYEQYF
cdr3_nt: TGTGCCATCAGTACTACCGCCTCCTACGAGCAGTACTTC

j_call: TRBJ2-7
v_call: TRBV5-1
d_call: TRBD1
clone_size: -
cdr3_aa: CASSLGGQGPYEQYF
cdr3_nt: TGCGCCAGCAGCCTAGGGGGACAGGGACCCTACGAGCAGTACTTC

j_call: TRBJ2-2
v_call: TRBV7-3
d_call: TRBD2
clone_size: -
cdr3_aa: CASSRSGTNTGELFF
cdr3_nt: TGTGCCAGCAGCCGTAGCGGGACGAACACCGGGGAGCTGTTTTTT

j_call: TRBJ1-1
v_call: TRBV29-1
d_call: -
clone_size: -
cdr3_aa: CSLSRGLLNTEAFF
cdr3_nt: TGCAGCCTAAGCCGGGGACTTCTGAACACTGAAGCTTTCTTT

j_call: TRBJ1-1
v_call: TRBV6-5
d_call: -
clone_size: few
cdr3_aa: CASSPKENTEAFF
cdr3_nt: TGTGCCAGCAGTCCCAAGGAGAACACTGAAGCTTTCTTT

j_call: TRBJ1-1
v_call: TRBV19
d_call: TRBD1
clone_size: few
cdr3_aa: CASRATGYTEAFF
cdr3_nt: TGTGCCAGTAGGGCGACAGGGTACACTGAAGCTTTCTTT

j_call: TRBJ1-1
v_call: TRBV19
d_call: -
clone_size: once
cdr3_aa: CASNRRDNTEAFF
cdr3_nt: TGTGCCAGTAACAGGCGGGACAATACTGAAGCTTTCTTT

j_call: TRBJ2-2
v_call: TRBV11-3
d_call: TRBD1
clone_size: -
cdr3_aa: CASSVTGQGNTGELFF
cdr3_nt: TGTGCCAGCAGCGTCACGGGACAGGGGAACACCGGGGAGCTGTTTTTT

j_call: TRBJ2-1
v_call: TRBV28
d_call: TRBD2
clone_size: -
cdr3_aa: CASSLYSSGRSNEQFF
cdr3_nt: TGTGCCAGCAGTTTATATTCTAGCGGGAGGTCCAATGAGCAGTTCTTC

j_call: TRBJ2-3
v_call: TRBV29-1
d_call: -
clone_size: -
cdr3_aa: CSVEGVGAFGTDTQYF
cdr3_nt: TGCAGCGTTGAGGGGGTGGGGGCATTTGGCACAGATACGCAGTATTTT

j_call: TRBJ2-7
v_call: TRBV6-5
d_call: TRBD2
clone_size: -
cdr3_aa: CASSYRASGRREQYF
cdr3_nt: TGTGCCAGCAGTTACCGGGCTAGCGGGAGGCGAGAGCAGTACTTC

j_call: TRBJ2-5
v_call: TRBV5-1
d_call: -
clone_size: -
cdr3_aa: CASSPGQSEETQYF
cdr3_nt: TGCGCCAGCAGCCCTGGACAGAGTGAAGAGACCCAGTACTTC

j_call: TRBJ2-7
v_call: TRBV30
d_call: -
clone_size: -
cdr3_aa: CAWSPTASYEQYF
cdr3_nt: TGTGCCTGGAGCCCGACAGCTTCCTACGAGCAGTACTTC

j_call: TRBJ2-7
v_call: TRBV30
d_call: TRBD1
clone_size: -
cdr3_aa: CAWRSGTGNYEQYF
cdr3_nt: TGTGCCTGGAGGTCCGGGACAGGCAACTACGAGCAGTACTTC

j_call: TRBJ2-5
v_call: TRBV18
d_call: TRBD2
clone_size: -
cdr3_aa: CASSPNAGTSGSETQYF
cdr3_nt: TGTGCCAGCTCACCAAATGCCGGGACTAGCGGGAGTGAGACCCAGTACTTC